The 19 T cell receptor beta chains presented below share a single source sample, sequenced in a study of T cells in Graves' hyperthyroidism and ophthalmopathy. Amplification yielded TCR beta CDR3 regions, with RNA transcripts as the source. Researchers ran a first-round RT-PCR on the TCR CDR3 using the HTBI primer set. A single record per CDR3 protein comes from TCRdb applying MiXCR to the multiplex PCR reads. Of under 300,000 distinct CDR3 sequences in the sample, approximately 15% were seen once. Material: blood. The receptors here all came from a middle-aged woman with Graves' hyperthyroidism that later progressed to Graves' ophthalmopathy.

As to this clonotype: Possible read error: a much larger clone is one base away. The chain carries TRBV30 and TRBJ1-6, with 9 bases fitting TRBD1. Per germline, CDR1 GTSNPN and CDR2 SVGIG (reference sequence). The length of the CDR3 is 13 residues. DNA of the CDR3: TGTGGCTGGGACAGGGTACATAATTCACCCCTCCACTTT. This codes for CGWDRVHNSPLHF.

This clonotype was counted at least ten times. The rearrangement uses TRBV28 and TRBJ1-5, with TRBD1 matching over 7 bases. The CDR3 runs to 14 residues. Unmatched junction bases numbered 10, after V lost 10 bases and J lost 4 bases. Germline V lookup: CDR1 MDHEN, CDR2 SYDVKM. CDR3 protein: CAIKTGTANQPQHF. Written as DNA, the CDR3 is TGTGCCATCAAGACCGGGACAGCTAATCAGCCCCAGCATTTT.

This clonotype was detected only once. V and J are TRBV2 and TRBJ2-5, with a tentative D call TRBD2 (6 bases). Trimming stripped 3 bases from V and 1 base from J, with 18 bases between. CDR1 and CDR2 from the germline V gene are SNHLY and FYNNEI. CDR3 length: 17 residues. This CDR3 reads CASSDPWRLATQETQYF. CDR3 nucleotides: TGTGCCAGCAGTGATCCATGGCGGCTAGCGACCCAAGAGACCCAGTACTTC.

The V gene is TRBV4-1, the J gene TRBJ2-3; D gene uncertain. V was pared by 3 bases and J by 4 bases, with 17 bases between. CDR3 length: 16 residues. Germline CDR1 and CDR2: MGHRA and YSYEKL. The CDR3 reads CASSHARFPWPDTQYF. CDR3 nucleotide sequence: TGCGCCAGCAGCCATGCGCGCTTTCCCTGGCCAGATACGCAGTATTTT.

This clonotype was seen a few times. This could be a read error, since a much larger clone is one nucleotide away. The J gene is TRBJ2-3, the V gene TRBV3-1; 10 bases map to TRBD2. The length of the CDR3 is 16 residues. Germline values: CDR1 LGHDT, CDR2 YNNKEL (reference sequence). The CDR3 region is CASSQGVAGGTDAQYF. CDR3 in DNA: TGTGCCAGCAGCCAAGGTGTAGCGGGAGGCACAGATGCGCAGTATTTT.

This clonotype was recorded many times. The CDR3: CAWGLDTQYF. DNA for the CDR3: TGTGCCTGGGGTCTGGATACGCAGTATTTT. The rearrangement uses TRBV30 and TRBJ2-3, with D unresolved. CDR1 and CDR2 (germline): GTSNPN, SVGIG (reference sequence). The V end lost 5 bases, the J end lost 6 bases, and 6 bases lay between the germline ends. The CDR3 is 10 amino acids.

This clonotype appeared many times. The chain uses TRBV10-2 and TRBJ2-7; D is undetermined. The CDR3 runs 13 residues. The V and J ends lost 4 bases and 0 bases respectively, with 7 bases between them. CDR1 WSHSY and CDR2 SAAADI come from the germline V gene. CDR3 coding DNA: TGCGCCAGCAGTGTTGACACCTCCTACGAGCAGTACTTC. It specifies CASSVDTSYEQYF.

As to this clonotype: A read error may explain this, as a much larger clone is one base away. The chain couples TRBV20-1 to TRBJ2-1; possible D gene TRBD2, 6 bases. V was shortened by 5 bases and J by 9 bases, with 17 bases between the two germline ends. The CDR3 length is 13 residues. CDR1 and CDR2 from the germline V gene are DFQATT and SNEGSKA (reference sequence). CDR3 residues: CSAGGTHGSEQFF. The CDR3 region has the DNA TGCAGTGCTGGTGGGACTCATGGAAGTGAGCAGTTCTTC.

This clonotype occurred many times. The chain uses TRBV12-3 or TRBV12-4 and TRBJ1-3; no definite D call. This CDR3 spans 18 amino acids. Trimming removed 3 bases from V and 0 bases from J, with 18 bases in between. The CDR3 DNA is TGTGCCAGCAGTTTGGGGAGTAGGGAGCCGATCTCTGGAAACACCATATATTTT. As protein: CASSLGSREPISGNTIYF.

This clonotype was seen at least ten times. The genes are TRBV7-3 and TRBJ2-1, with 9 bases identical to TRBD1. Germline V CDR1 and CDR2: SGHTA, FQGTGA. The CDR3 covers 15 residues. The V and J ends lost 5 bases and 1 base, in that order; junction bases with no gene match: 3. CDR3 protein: CASSQTGGSYNEQFF. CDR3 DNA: TGTGCCAGCAGCCAGACAGGGGGGTCCTACAATGAGCAGTTCTTC.

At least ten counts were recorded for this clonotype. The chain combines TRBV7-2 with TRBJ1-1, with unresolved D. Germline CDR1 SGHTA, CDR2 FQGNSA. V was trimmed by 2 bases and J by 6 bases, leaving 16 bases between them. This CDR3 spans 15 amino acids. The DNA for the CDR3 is TGTGCCAGCAGCTTATGGTCAGGAAGTGAGGCTGAAGCTTTCTTT. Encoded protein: CASSLWSGSEAEAFF.

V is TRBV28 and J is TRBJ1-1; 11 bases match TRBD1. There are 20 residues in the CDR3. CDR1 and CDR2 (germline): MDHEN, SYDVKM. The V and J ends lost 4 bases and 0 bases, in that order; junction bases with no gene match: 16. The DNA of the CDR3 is TGTGCCAGCAGTTCATCCGGGACAGGGGGAGGCCTTAAACTGAACACTGAAGCTTTCTTT. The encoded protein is CASSSSGTGGGLKLNTEAFF.

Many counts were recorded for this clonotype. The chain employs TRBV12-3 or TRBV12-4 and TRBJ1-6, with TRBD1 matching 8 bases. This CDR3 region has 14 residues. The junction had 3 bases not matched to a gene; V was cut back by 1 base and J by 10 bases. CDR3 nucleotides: TGTGCCAGCAGTTTAGGCAGGGGGCGGTCACCCCTCCACTTT. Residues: CASSLGRGRSPLHF.

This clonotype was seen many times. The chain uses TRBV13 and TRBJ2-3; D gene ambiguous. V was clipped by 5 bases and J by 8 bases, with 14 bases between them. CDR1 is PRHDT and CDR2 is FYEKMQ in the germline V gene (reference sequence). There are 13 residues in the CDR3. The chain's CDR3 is CASSDDTQFTQYF. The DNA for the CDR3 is TGTGCCAGCAGCGACGACACCCAATTTACGCAGTATTTT.

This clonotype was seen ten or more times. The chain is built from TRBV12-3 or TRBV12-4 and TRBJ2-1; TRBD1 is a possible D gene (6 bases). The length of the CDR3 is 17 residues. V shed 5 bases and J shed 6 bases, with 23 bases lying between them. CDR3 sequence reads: CASSPLLRGSIGNEQFF. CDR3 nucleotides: TGTGCCAGCAGTCCCCTCCTCAGGGGTTCTATTGGCAATGAGCAGTTCTTC.

CDR3 loop: CSATTQGAPEVYF. In DNA, the CDR3 is TGCAGTGCTACGACGCAGGGGGCGCCGGAGGTATATTTT. The V call is TRBV20-1, the J call TRBJ1-3; TRBD1 agrees at 8 bases. Germline V gene lookup returns CDR1 DFQATT and CDR2 SNEGSKA (reference sequence). The CDR3 runs to 13 residues. J was trimmed by 14 bases and V by 4 bases; bases with no gene match: 13.

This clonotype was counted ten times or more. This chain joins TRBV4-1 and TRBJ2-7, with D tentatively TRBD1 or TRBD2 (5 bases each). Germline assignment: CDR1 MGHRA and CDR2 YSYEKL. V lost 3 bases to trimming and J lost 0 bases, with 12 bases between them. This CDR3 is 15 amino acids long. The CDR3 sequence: CASSQRDGSSYEQYF. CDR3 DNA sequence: TGCGCCAGCAGCCAGAGGGACGGAAGCTCCTACGAGCAGTACTTC.

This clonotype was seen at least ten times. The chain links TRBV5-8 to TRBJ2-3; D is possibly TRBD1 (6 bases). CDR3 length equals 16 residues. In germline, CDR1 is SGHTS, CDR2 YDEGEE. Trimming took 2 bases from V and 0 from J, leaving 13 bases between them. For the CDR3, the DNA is TGTGCCAGCAGCTTCCCCGACAGGTTAAGCACAGATACGCAGTATTTT. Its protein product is CASSFPDRLSTDTQYF.

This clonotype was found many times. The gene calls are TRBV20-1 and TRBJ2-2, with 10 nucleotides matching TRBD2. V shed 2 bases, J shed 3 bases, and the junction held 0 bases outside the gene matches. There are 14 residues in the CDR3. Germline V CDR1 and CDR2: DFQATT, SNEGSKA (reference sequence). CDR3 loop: CSARLAGDTGELFF. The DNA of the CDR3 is TGCAGTGCTAGACTAGCGGGAGACACCGGGGAGCTGTTTTTT.